The following is a TCR beta chain sequence with its context. The record originates from a study of control samples from healthy donors and cancer patients. Sequencing used immunoSEQ multiplex PCR; TCRdb keeps in-frame clones, though not all of them. Seen here are more than 15,000 clones, 70% to 90% observed once, and the top ten hold around 9%. The CDR3 runs 18 residues. CDR1 and CDR2 (germline): MDHEN, SYDVKM. Trimming pared 3 bases from V and 0 bases from J, leaving 18 bases between. This TCR was sampled from a woman aged 55-75 years with head and neck cancer. The sequencing input was PBMCs. V usage is TRBV28 and J usage is TRBJ1-5, with D possibly matching TRBD1 (6 bases). DNA for the CDR3: TGTGCCAGCAGTTTTGCGGGGGGCCGGGGCAATAGCAATCAGCCCCAGCATTTT. This sequence encodes CASSFAGGRGNSNQPQHF.